Listed below are T cell receptor beta chains from one sample, sequenced in a study of CD8+ T cells in alopecia areata. The table came from immunoSEQ multiplex PCR; TCRdb's copy has only in-frame clones and leaves some out. Counted here are some 150,000 clones, 50% to 65% occurring once; the ten biggest clones make up around 19%. Material: CD8+ T cells sorted from blood, obtained at week 0. These receptor sequences come from a human donor with alopecia areata. The CDR3 runs from the conserved cysteine through the conserved F or W. The D gene is left open where the match is weak. Where a row states a size, it is once, few, many or the class of an expanded clone; other rows omit it.

D,J,size,V,CDR3,DNA
NA,TRBJ2-1,NA,TRBV7-6,CASSLGENRYSYNEQFF,TGTGCCAGCAGCTTAGGCGAAAACAGATATTCCTACAATGAGCAGTTCTTC
TRBD2,TRBJ2-1,NA,TRBV9,CASSPRLAGVNEQFF,TGTGCCAGCAGCCCCAGACTAGCGGGGGTAAATGAGCAGTTCTTC
NA,TRBJ1-2,once,TRBV29-1,CSVVGGTYGYTF,TGCAGCGTTGTTGGGGGCACTTATGGCTACACCTTC
NA,TRBJ1-6,NA,TRBV30,CAWSVGGHSPLHF,TGTGCCTGGAGTGTAGGCGGTCATTCACCCCTCCACTTT
NA,TRBJ2-2,NA,TRBV7-6,CASSPGTVTGELFF,TGTGCCAGCAGCCCCGGGACTGTCACCGGGGAGCTGTTTTTT
TRBD2,TRBJ2-1,NA,TRBV7-8,CASSLLTSGQQFF,TGTGCCAGCAGCTTATTGACTAGCGGCCAGCAGTTCTTC
TRBD1,TRBJ1-1,few,TRBV2,CASRPGGRNTEAFF,TGTGCCAGCAGGCCAGGGGGCCGGAACACTGAAGCTTTCTTT
NA,TRBJ2-7,few,TRBV7-2,CASSLVGDSSPYYEQYF,TGTGCCAGCAGCTTAGTAGGAGACAGTTCCCCTTACTACGAGCAGTACTTC
NA,TRBJ1-6,few,TRBV27,CASSPTGGSPLHF,TGTGCCAGCAGTCCGACTGGGGGTTCACCCCTCCACTTT
TRBD1,TRBJ1-1,once,TRBV30,CAWSVGTGAEAFF,TGTGCCTGGAGTGTAGGGACAGGCGCTGAAGCTTTCTTT
NA,TRBJ2-1,NA,TRBV28,CASSLNEQFF,TGTGCCAGCAGTTTAAACGAGCAGTTCTTC
TRBD2,TRBJ2-3,once,TRBV7-3,CASSLSGADTQYF,TGTGCCAGCAGTCTTAGCGGGGCAGATACGCAGTATTTT
TRBD1,TRBJ1-4,NA,TRBV30,CAWSGEGAIGKLFF,TGTGCCTGGAGTGGCGAGGGGGCAATTGGAAAACTGTTTTTT
TRBD1,TRBJ2-5,NA,TRBV6-6,CASFNRGKQETQYF,TGTGCCAGTTTCAACAGGGGTAAACAAGAGACCCAGTACTTC
TRBD1,TRBJ1-2,NA,TRBV29-1,CSSGTGDGYTF,TGCAGTTCCGGGACAGGGGATGGCTACACCTTC
NA,TRBJ1-1,few,TRBV13,CASSLGGPTEAFF,TGTGCCAGCAGCTTGGGCGGACCCACTGAAGCTTTCTTT
NA,TRBJ2-3,NA,TRBV4-1,CASSHLLVPPSTDTQYF,TGCGCCAGCAGCCACCTCCTGGTACCGCCTAGCACAGATACGCAGTATTTT
TRBD1,TRBJ2-1,NA,TRBV18,CASSPVLRGPSYNEQFF,TGTGCCAGCTCACCGGTTTTGAGGGGGCCCTCCTACAATGAGCAGTTCTTC
TRBD2,TRBJ2-3,NA,TRBV14,CASSQRGRVSTDTQYF,TGTGCCAGCAGCCAGAGAGGGAGGGTTTCCACAGATACGCAGTATTTT
NA,TRBJ1-2,NA,TRBV4-3,CASSQDLGNYGYTF,TGCGCCAGCAGCCAAGACTTGGGGAACTATGGCTACACCTTC
NA,TRBJ2-3,few,TRBV11-2,CASSFEVTDTQYF,TGTGCCAGCAGCTTTGAGGTCACAGATACGCAGTATTTT
NA,TRBJ1-5,NA,TRBV27,CASSLGYNQPQHF,TGTGCCAGCAGTTTGGGTTATAATCAGCCCCAGCATTTT
TRBD1,TRBJ1-2,NA,TRBV27,CASSLSGTGGYGYTF,TGTGCCAGCAGTCTCTCCGGGACAGGGGGGTATGGCTACACCTTC
NA,TRBJ2-3,NA,TRBV7-9,CATDLRDTSTDTQYF,TGTGCCACCGACCTACGGGACACATCCACAGATACGCAGTATTTT
NA,TRBJ1-2,once,TRBV5-1,CASSLRDTGSYGYTF,TGCGCCAGCAGCTTACGGGACACCGGGAGCTATGGCTACACCTTC
NA,TRBJ1-5,NA,TRBV4-2,CASSQANQPQHF,TGTGCCAGCAGCCAAGCAAATCAGCCCCAGCATTTT
NA,TRBJ1-2,few,TRBV6-1,CASREDGNYGYTF,TGTGCCAGCAGAGAGGACGGGAACTATGGCTACACCTTC
NA,TRBJ2-2,few,TRBV5-6,CASSRHTGELFF,TGTGCCAGCAGCCGGCACACCGGGGAGCTGTTTTTT
TRBD2,TRBJ2-2,NA,TRBV4-3,CASSQELAGVVTGELFF,TGCGCCAGCAGCCAAGAGCTAGCGGGGGTGGTCACCGGGGAGCTGTTTTTT
NA,TRBJ1-5,NA,TRBV4-1,CASSQGTANQPQHF,TGCGCCAGCAGCCAAGGGACGGCCAATCAGCCCCAGCATTTT
NA,TRBJ1-2,NA,TRBV29-1,CSVEFGGGYTF,TGCAGCGTTGAGTTCGGCGGTGGCTACACCTTC
TRBD1,TRBJ2-3,NA,TRBV4-3,CASSHNRGTDTQYF,TGCGCCAGCAGCCACAACAGGGGAACAGATACGCAGTATTTT
NA,TRBJ2-5,NA,TRBV5-6,CASSLGGRETQYF,TGTGCCAGCAGCTTGGGGGGTCGGGAGACCCAGTACTTC
NA,TRBJ2-7,NA,TRBV7-8,CASSLASGSEQYF,TGTGCCAGCAGCTTAGCTTCAGGTAGCGAGCAGTACTTC
TRBD1,TRBJ2-1,NA,TRBV5-6,CASSAGTGEENEQFF,TGTGCCAGCAGCGCCGGGACAGGGGAGGAAAATGAGCAGTTCTTC
NA,TRBJ2-1,once,TRBV6-6,CASHDGRQFF,TGTGCCAGTCATGACGGTAGGCAGTTCTTC
TRBD1,TRBJ1-1,few,TRBV13,CASSRGQGKTEAFF,TGTGCCAGCAGCCGCGGACAGGGGAAAACTGAAGCTTTCTTT
NA,TRBJ2-7,NA,TRBV27,CASSAGFEQYF,TGTGCCAGCAGCGCAGGGTTCGAGCAGTACTTC
NA,TRBJ2-5,NA,TRBV30,CAWSPGLTETQYF,TGTGCCTGGAGCCCCGGCCTTACCGAGACCCAGTACTTC
TRBD1,TRBJ1-2,NA,TRBV29-1,CSVEVRDRGRGYTF,TGCAGCGTTGAGGTCCGGGACAGGGGAAGAGGCTACACCTTC
NA,TRBJ2-2,NA,TRBV13,CASSLGAGELFF,TGTGCCAGCAGCTTGGGAGCCGGGGAGCTGTTTTTT
NA,TRBJ2-7,NA,TRBV4-1,CASSQSGPGDYEQYF,TGCGCCAGCAGCCAGTCTGGACCTGGGGACTACGAGCAGTACTTC
TRBD2,TRBJ2-5,NA,TRBV15,CATSRDHWVELAEEETQYF,TGTGCCACCAGCAGAGATCATTGGGTGGAACTAGCGGAGGAAGAGACCCAGTACTTC
NA,TRBJ2-3,NA,TRBV27,CASRELLTLPDTQYF,TGTGCCAGCAGGGAATTACTTACGCTCCCAGATACGCAGTATTTT
TRBD1,TRBJ2-7,NA,TRBV4-3,CASSQHDRVGSYEQYF,TGCGCCAGCAGCCAACACGACAGGGTTGGGTCCTACGAGCAGTACTTC
TRBD2,TRBJ2-5,NA,TRBV9,CASRGLAEETQYF,TGTGCCAGCCGGGGACTAGCTGAAGAGACCCAGTACTTC